A single sample is the source of the 15 T cell receptor beta chains below, sequenced in a study of shared clonotypes between healthy human individuals. The table came from immunoSEQ multiplex PCR; TCRdb's copy has only in-frame clones and leaves some out. The top ten clones hold about 0.45% of a sample with over a million clones, nearly 99% of them seen once. The sample taken for sequencing was naive CD4+ T cells sorted from blood. Subset reported: CD45RA+ positively selected. The receptors derive from a man aged 30 to 45 in good health.

This clone has only one observation. V gene TRBV4-1 combines with J gene TRBJ1-1, with D tentatively TRBD1 (5 bases). CDR3 length: 14 amino acids. The V gene lost 3 bases and the J gene lost 5 bases, with 13 bases spanning the gap. CDR1 is MGHRA and CDR2 is YSYEKL in the germline V gene. CDR3: CASSHRNGGTEAFF. CDR3 DNA: TGCGCCAGCAGCCATAGAAACGGGGGTACTGAAGCTTTCTTT.

The chain links TRBV2 to TRBJ2-7, with TRBD1 matching over 7 bases. J lost 5 bases, V lost 4 bases, and 5 bases had no gene match. The CDR3 consists of 13 residues. In germline, CDR1 is SNHLY, CDR2 FYNNEI. As DNA, the CDR3 is TGTGCCAGCAGTGGACAGGGCAGGAACGAGCAGTACTTC. It yields the protein CASSGQGRNEQYF.

The chain couples TRBV2 to TRBJ1-4; a possible D gene is TRBD1 (5 bases). Per germline, CDR1 SNHLY and CDR2 FYNNEI. The CDR3 runs 14 residues. Trimming cost V 5 bases and J 0 bases, with 7 bases left between them. The chain's CDR3 is CASSRGATNEKLFF. The CDR3 DNA reads as TGTGCCAGCAGTCGGGGGGCAACTAATGAAAAACTGTTTTTT.

The rearrangement links TRBV5-1 to TRBJ2-4, with a tentative D call TRBD1 (6 bases). V was trimmed by 0 bases and J by 7 bases, leaving 11 bases between them. Germline CDR1 is SGHRS and CDR2 is YFSETQ. The CDR3 is 14 residues long. The CDR3 reads CASSLDRARNIQYF. The CDR3 DNA reads as TGCGCCAGCAGCTTGGACAGGGCTCGGAACATTCAGTACTTC.

V is TRBV9 and J is TRBJ2-1, with D unresolved. The CDR3 has 13 residues. With 0 bases removed from V and 9 bases from J, the gap between germline ends came to 10 bases. Per germline, CDR1 SGDLS and CDR2 YYNGEE. DNA for the CDR3: TGTGCCAGCAGCGTAGATCTAGGCGGTGAGCAGTTCTTC. Amino acid sequence: CASSVDLGGEQFF.

This chain joins TRBV6-6 and TRBJ1-2; TRBD1 is a possible D gene (6 bases). The CDR3 length is 16 residues. Germline CDR1 reads MNHNY; CDR2 reads SVGAGI (reference sequence). The V and J ends lost 0 bases and 9 bases respectively, with 20 bases between them. The CDR3 reads CASSYSPDRPTGSYTF. CDR3 DNA: TGTGCCAGCAGTTACTCCCCCGACAGGCCTACGGGGAGCTACACCTTC.

Concerning this clone: At one end, the junction sequence differs from germline, possibly due to a read error. The V call is TRBV7-9, the J call TRBJ1-2, with 7 bases aligning to TRBD1. Per germline, CDR1 SEHNR and CDR2 FQNEAQ (reference sequence). The CDR3 totals 16 residues. CDR3 bases: TGTGCCAGCAGCCCATGGGTTCAGGGGGATTTTTATGGCTACACTTTC. Translating it yields CASSPWVQGDFYGYTF.

The rearrangement joins TRBV10-2 to TRBJ1-3; TRBD1 might be the D (5 bases). Trimming removed 2 bases at V and 3 bases at J, with 8 bases between. This CDR3 region has 14 residues. CDR1 and CDR2 from the germline V gene are WSHSY and SAAADI. DNA of the CDR3: TGCGCCAGCAGTGAGGTGGGACTTGGAAACACCATATATTTT. This gives the protein CASSEVGLGNTIYF.

This clone has a single count. This chain connects TRBV29-1 to TRBJ2-1, with D perhaps TRBD2 (8 bases). The germline gives CDR1 SQVTM, CDR2 ANQGSEA. V dropped 6 bases and J dropped 7 bases, with 28 bases sitting between them. The CDR3 contains 17 residues. The CDR3 loop reads CSVRDSPSSGKGNEQFF. CDR3 nucleotide sequence: TGCAGCGTCCGGGACAGTCCAAGTAGCGGGAAAGGTAATGAGCAGTTCTTC.

Comment on this clone: An end of the junction differs from the germline gene, which may be a read error. Other DNA sequences in this sample translate to the same CDR3. The V and J genes are TRBV5-1 and TRBJ2-3; D remains ambiguous. There are 13 residues in the CDR3. CDR1 and CDR2 from the germline V gene are SGHRS and YFSETQ. The CDR3 sequence: CASSLGSTDTQYF. The CDR3 DNA reads as TGCGCCAGCAGTTTGGGGAGCACAGATACGCAGTATTTT.

The rearrangement uses TRBV21-1 and TRBJ1-5; the table's D call of TRBD1 was not tested on the DNA. TRBV21-1 is listed as a pseudogene. The CDR3 has 17 residues. CDR3 residues: CASSKVRTGFSNQPQHF. The CDR3 DNA reads as TGTGCCAGCAGCAAAGTGAGGACAGGGTTTAGCAATCAGCCCCAGCATTTT.

Concerning this clone: At the DNA level, this CDR3 is encoded by other sequences in the same sample as well. This chain uses TRBV9 with TRBJ2-3, with TRBD1 as a possible D gene (5 bases). Germline lookup yields CDR1 SGDLS and CDR2 YYNGEE. Deletions cut 3 bases from V and 4 bases from J, with 9 bases between. The CDR3 extends over 13 amino acids. The CDR3 protein is CASSAPTADTQYF. DNA for the CDR3: TGTGCCAGCAGCGCTCCGACAGCAGATACGCAGTATTTT.

The chain uses TRBV7-2 and TRBJ2-1, with a tentative D call TRBD2 (6 bases). The germline V and J ends were trimmed by 5 bases and 3 bases, with 17 bases remaining between them. Germline V gene sequence: CDR1 SGHTA, CDR2 FQGNSA. The CDR3 contains 16 residues. DNA of the CDR3: TGTGCCAGCAGCAGAGCCCGGGAGCTATACTACAATGAGCAGTTCTTC. Encoded protein: CASSRARELYYNEQFF.

This chain joins TRBV18 and TRBJ2-7, with 10 bases identical to TRBD2. The CDR3 extends over 15 amino acids. CDR1 is KGHSH, CDR2 LQKENI, per germline. Unmatched junction bases numbered 5, after V lost 6 bases and J lost 0 bases. The CDR3 is CASSPGTSASYEQYF. The CDR3 DNA is TGTGCCAGCTCTCCCGGGACTAGCGCCTCCTACGAGCAGTACTTC. The full variable domain, completed using reference TRBV18 and TRBJ2-7, is NAGVMQNPRHLVRRRGQEARLRCSPMKGHSHVYWYRQLPEEGLKFMVYLQKENIIDESGMPKERFSAEFPKEGPSILRIQQVVRGDSAAYFCASSPGTSASYEQYFGPGTRLTVT.

This clone was seen just once. The CDR3 DNA is TGCAGCGTGGAATTAAACTCAAACACCGGGGAGCTGTTTTTT. This codes for CSVELNSNTGELFF. This chain connects TRBV29-1 to TRBJ2-2; the D is unclear. Trimming shortened V by 6 bases and J by 2 bases, and 13 bases separated the two germline ends. CDR3 size: 14 residues. In germline, CDR1 is SQVTM, CDR2 ANQGSEA.